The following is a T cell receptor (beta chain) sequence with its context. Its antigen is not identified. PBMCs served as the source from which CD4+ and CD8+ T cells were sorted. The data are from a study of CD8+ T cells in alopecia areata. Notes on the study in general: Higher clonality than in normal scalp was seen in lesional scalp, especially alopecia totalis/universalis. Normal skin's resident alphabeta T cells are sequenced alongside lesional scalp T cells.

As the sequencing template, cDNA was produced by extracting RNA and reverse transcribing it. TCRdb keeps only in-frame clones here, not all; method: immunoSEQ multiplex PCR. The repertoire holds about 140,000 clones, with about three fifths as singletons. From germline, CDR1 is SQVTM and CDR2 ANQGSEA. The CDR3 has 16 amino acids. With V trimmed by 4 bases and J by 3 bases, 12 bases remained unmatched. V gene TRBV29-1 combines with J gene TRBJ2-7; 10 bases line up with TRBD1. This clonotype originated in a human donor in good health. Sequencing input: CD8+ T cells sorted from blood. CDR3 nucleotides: TGCAGCGTTGCCCTGCCGTCGGGACAGGGGCGCTACGAGCAGTACTTC. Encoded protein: CSVALPSGQGRYEQYF.